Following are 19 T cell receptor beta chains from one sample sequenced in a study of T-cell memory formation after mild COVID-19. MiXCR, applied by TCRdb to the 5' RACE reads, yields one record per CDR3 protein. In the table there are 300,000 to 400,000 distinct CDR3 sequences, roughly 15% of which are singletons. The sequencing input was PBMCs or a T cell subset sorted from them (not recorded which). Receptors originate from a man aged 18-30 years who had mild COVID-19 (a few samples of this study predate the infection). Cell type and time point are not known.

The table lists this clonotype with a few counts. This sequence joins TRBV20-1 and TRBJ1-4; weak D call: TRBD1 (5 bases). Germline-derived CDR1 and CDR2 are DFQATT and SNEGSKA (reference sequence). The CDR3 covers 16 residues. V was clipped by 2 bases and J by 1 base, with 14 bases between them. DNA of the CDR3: TGCAGTGCTAGAATTGGGACCTGGGGAACTAATGAAAAACTGTTTTTT. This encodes CSARIGTWGTNEKLFF.

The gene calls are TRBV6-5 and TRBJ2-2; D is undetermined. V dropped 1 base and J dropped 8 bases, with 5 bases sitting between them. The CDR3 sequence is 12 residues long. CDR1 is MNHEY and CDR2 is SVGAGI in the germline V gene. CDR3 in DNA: TGTGCCAGCAGTTACTACCGTGGGGAGCTGTTTTTT. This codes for CASSYYRGELFF.

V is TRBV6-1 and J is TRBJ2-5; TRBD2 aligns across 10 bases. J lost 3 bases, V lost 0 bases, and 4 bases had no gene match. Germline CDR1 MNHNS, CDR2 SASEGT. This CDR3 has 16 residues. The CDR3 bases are TGTGCCAGCAGTGAAGCGCGTCTAGCGGGGGAAGAGACCCAGTACTTC. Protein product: CASSEARLAGEETQYF.

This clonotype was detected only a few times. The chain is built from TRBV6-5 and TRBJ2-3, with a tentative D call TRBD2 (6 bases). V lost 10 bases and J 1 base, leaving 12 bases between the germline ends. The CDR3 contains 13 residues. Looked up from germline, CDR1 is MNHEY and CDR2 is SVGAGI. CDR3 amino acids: CATYPGGTDTQYF. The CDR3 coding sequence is TGTGCCACCTACCCGGGGGGCACAGATACGCAGTATTTT.

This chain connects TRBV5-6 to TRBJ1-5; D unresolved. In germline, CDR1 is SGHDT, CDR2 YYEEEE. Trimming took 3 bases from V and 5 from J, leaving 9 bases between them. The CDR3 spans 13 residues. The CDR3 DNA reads TGTGCCAGCAGCTCCGGAATTGATCAGCCCCAGCATTTT. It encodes CASSSGIDQPQHF.

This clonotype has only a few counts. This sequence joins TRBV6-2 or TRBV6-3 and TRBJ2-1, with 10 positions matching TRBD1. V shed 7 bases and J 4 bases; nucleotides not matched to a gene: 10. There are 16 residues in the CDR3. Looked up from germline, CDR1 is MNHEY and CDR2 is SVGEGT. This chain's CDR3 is CASIPGTGENYNEQFF. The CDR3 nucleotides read TGTGCCAGCATCCCCGGGACAGGGGAAAATTACAATGAGCAGTTCTTC.

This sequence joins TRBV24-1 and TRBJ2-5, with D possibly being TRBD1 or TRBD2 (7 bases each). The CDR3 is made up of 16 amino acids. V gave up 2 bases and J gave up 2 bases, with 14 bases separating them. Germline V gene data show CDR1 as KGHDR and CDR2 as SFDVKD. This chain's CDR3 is CATSDSVRGGQETQYF. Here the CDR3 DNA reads TGTGCCACCAGTGATTCGGTCAGGGGGGGTCAAGAGACCCAGTACTTC.

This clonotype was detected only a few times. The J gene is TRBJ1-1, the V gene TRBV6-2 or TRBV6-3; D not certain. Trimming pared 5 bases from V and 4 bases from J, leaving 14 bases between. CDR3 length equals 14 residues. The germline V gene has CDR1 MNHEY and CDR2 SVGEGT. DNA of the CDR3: TGTGCCAGCAGTAAAGGTATTCGGGGCACTGAAGCTTTCTTT. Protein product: CASSKGIRGTEAFF.

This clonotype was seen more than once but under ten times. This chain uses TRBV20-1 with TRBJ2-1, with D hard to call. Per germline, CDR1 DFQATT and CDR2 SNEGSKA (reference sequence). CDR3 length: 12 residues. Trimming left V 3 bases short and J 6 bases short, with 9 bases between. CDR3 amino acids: CSASAGFNEQFF. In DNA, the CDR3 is TGCAGTGCTAGTGCCGGGTTCAATGAGCAGTTCTTC.

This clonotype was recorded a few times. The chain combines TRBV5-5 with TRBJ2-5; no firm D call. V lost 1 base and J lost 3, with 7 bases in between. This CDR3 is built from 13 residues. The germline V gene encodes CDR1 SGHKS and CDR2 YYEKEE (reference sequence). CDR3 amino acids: CASSLWPEETQYF. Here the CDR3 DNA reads TGTGCCAGCAGCTTGTGGCCAGAAGAGACCCAGTACTTC.

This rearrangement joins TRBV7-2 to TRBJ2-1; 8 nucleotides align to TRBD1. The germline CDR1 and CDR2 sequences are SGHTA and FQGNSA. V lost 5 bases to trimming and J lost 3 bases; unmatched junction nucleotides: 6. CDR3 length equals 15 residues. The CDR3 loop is CASSAGTGHYNEQFF. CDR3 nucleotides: TGTGCCAGCAGCGCCGGGACAGGCCACTACAATGAGCAGTTCTTC.

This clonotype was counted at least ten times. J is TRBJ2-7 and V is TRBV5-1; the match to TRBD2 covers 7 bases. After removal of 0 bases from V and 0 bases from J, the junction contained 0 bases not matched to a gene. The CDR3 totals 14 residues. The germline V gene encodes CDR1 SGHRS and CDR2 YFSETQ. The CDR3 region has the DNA TGCGCCAGCAGCTTGGGGACTAGCTCCTACGAGCAGTACGTC. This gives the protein CASSLGTSSYEQYV.

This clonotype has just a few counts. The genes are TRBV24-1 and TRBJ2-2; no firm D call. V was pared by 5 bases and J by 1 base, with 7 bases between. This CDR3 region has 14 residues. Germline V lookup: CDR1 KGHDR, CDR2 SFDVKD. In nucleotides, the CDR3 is TGTGCCACCAGTGCCTTCGGGAACACCGGGGAGCTGTTTTTT. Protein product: CATSAFGNTGELFF.

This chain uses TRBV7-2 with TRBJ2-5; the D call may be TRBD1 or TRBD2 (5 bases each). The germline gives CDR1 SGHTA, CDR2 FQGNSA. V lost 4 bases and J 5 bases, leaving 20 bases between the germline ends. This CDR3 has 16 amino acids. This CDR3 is CASSYRGRGVFETQYF. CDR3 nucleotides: TGTGCCAGCAGCTACCGGGGCCGTGGGGTTTTTGAGACCCAGTACTTC.

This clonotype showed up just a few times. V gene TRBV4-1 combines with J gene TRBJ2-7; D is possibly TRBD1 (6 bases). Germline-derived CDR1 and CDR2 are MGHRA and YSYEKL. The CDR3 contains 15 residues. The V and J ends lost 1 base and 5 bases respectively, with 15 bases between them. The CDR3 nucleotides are TGCGCCAGCAGCCAAGGACCAGGGGTTAGGAACGAGCAGTACGTC. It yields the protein CASSQGPGVRNEQYV.

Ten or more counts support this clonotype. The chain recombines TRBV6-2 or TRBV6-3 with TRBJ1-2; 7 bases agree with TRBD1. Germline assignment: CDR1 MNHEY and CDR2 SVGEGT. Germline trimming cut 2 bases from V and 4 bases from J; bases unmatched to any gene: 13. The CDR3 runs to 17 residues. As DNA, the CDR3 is TGTGCCAGCAGTTACCCAGATTACAGGGACAGCTTCTATGGCTACACCTTC. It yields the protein CASSYPDYRDSFYGYTF.

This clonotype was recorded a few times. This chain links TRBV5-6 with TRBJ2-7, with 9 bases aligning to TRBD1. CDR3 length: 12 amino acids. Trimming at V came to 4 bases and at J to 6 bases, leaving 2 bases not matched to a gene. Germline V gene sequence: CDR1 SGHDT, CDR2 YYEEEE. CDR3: CASSRDRVEQYV. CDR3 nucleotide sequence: TGTGCCAGCAGCCGGGACAGGGTCGAGCAGTACGTC.

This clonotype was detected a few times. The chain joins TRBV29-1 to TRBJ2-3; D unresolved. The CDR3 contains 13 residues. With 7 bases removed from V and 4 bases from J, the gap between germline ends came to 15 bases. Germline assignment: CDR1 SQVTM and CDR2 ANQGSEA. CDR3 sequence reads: CSAKPVGPDTQYF. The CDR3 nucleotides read TGCAGCGCGAAACCGGTAGGCCCAGATACGCAGTATTTT.

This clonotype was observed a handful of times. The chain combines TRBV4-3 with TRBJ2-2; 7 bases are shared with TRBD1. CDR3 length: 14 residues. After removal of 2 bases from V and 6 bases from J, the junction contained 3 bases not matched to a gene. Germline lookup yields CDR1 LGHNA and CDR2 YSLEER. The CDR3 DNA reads TGCGCCAGCAGCCAAAGTGGACAGGCCGGGGAGCTGTTTTTT. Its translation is CASSQSGQAGELFF.